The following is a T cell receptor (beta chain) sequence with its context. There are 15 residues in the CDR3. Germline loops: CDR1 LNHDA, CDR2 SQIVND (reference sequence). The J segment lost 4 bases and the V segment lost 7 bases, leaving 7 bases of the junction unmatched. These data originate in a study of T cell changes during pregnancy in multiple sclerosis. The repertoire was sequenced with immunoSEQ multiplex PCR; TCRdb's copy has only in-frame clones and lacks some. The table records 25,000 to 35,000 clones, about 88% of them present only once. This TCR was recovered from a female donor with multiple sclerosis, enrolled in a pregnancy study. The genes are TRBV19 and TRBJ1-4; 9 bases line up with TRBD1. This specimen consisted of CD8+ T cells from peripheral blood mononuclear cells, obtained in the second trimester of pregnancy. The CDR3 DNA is TGTGCCAGTAACTACAGGGGGCCCGGTAATGAAAAACTGTTTTTT. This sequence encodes CASNYRGPGNEKLFF.